The 19 T cell receptor beta chains below come from one sample, sequenced in a study of T cell clones after liver transplantation. Sequenced by immunoSEQ multiplex PCR; TCRdb stores in-frame clones only, minus some. Of 68,000 or so clones in the sample, 80% were seen once. The sequenced sample was CD4+ T cells from blood, obtained before liver transplant. These receptors were obtained from a human donor who received a liver transplant.

The chain has TRBV2 and TRBJ2-2, with 7 bases aligning to TRBD2. V dropped 0 bases and J dropped 5; count of bases not matched to a gene: 15. The CDR3 is 19 residues long. Germline CDR1 reads SNHLY; CDR2 reads FYNNEI. The CDR3 DNA follows: TGTGCCAGCAGTGAAGCGTACTCGCGGGAGCACACTTGGACCGGGGAGCTGTTTTTT. It specifies CASSEAYSREHTWTGELFF.

V and J are TRBV2 and TRBJ2-7, with D perhaps given as TRBD1 or TRBD2 (7 bases each). The CDR3 runs to 14 residues. V was shortened by 7 bases and J by 1 base, with 14 bases between the two germline ends. Germline V gene lookup returns CDR1 SNHLY and CDR2 FYNNEI. CDR3 region: CASKSQGGSYEQYF. The CDR3 DNA reads TGTGCCAGCAAATCCCAGGGGGGGTCCTACGAGCAGTACTTC.

The rearrangement links TRBV5-4 to TRBJ1-4; D unclear. The CDR3 has 13 amino acids. V was pared by 4 bases and J by 7 bases, with 11 bases between. The germline V gene encodes CDR1 SGHNT and CDR2 YYREEE (reference sequence). CDR3 DNA: TGTGCCAGCAGCCCCCCCAGGAGTGAAAAACTGTTTTTT. Translation: CASSPPRSEKLFF.

J is TRBJ1-5 and V is TRBV27, with D possibly matching TRBD1 (6 bases). Per germline, CDR1 MNHEY and CDR2 SMNVEV (reference sequence). V lost 6 bases and J 0 bases, leaving 15 bases between the germline ends. This CDR3 has 16 amino acids. CDR3 sequence: CASRGGGSYSNQPQHF. The CDR3, as DNA: TGTGCCAGCAGGGGAGGGGGGTCGTATAGCAATCAGCCCCAGCATTTT.

This chain links TRBV5-1 with TRBJ1-1; D not certain. V lost 0 bases and J 1 base, leaving 7 bases between the germline ends. CDR3 length: 14 residues. Germline lookup yields CDR1 SGHRS and CDR2 YFSETQ. The CDR3 protein is CASSLGQTNTEAFF. DNA for the CDR3: TGCGCCAGCAGCTTGGGTCAGACGAACACTGAAGCTTTCTTT.

This clone is a singleton in its sample. The chain employs TRBV6-5 and TRBJ2-1; 7 nucleotides align to TRBD2. The CDR3 totals 14 residues. Losses at the gene ends were 6 bases for V and 0 bases for J; bases not matched to a gene: 2. The germline V gene has CDR1 MNHEY and CDR2 SVGAGI. CDR3 bases: TGTGCCAGCAGGAGGGACTACTCCTACAATGAGCAGTTCTTC. Amino acids: CASRRDYSYNEQFF.

The chain carries TRBV2 and TRBJ2-3, with 7 nucleotides matching TRBD2. Losses at the gene ends were 4 bases for V and 6 bases for J; bases not matched to a gene: 10. From germline, CDR1 is SNHLY and CDR2 FYNNEI. The CDR3 sequence is 15 residues long. CDR3 coding DNA: TGTGCCAGCAGTGGAAGGCGGGAGAGTTATGATACGCAGTATTTT. Protein product: CASSGRRESYDTQYF.

This chain joins TRBV7-9 and TRBJ1-3; no reliable D call. Trimming left V 2 bases short and J 0 bases short, with 11 bases between. From germline, CDR1 is SEHNR and CDR2 FQNEAQ (reference sequence). The CDR3 has 16 residues. The CDR3 spells CASSLNGPSSGNTIYF. In DNA, the CDR3 is TGTGCCAGCAGCTTAAACGGTCCGAGCTCTGGAAACACCATATATTTT.

The J gene is TRBJ1-1, the V gene TRBV11-2; D ambiguous. Germline CDR1 and CDR2: SGHAT and FQNNGV. V gave up 8 bases and J gave up 1 base, with 14 bases separating them. This CDR3 spans 14 amino acids. The CDR3 loop is CASRSLRQNTEAFF. In DNA form, the CDR3 reads TGTGCCAGCCGGTCCCTTAGGCAGAACACTGAAGCTTTCTTT.

This clone was seen a few times. The chain has TRBV5-8 and TRBJ2-5; perhaps TRBD1 as D (6 bases). This CDR3 is built from 14 residues. The V end was cut by 4 bases, the J end by 4 bases, with 14 bases between. Germline values: CDR1 SGHTS, CDR2 YDEGEE. The CDR3 loop reads CASSQGRVGETQYF. In DNA form, the CDR3 reads TGTGCCAGCAGCCAGGGGCGCGTGGGAGAGACCCAGTACTTC.

The chain joins TRBV10-3 to TRBJ2-2; 8 nucleotides agree with TRBD2. V trimming: 6 bases; J trimming: 5 bases; junction bases outside the gene matches: 8. The V gene's germline CDR1 is ENHRY and CDR2 SYGVKD. The CDR3 is 15 amino acids. For the CDR3, the DNA is TGTGCCATCAGGGGAAGCGGGAGAGAAACCGGGGAGCTGTTTTTT. Translation: CAIRGSGRETGELFF.

The rearrangement joins TRBV28 to TRBJ2-3; 8 bases map to TRBD1. CDR1 is MDHEN and CDR2 is SYDVKM in the germline V gene. V lost 5 bases, J lost 0 bases, and 7 bases stayed unmatched. The CDR3 runs to 16 residues. In nucleotides, the CDR3 is TGTGCCAGCAGTCCCCGGACAGGGAAAAGCACAGATACGCAGTATTTT. The encoded protein is CASSPRTGKSTDTQYF.

DNA for the CDR3: TGTGCCAGCAGCCAATATCTTTACTATGGCTACACCTTC. It specifies CASSQYLYYGYTF. This sequence joins TRBV14 and TRBJ1-2; no clear D gene. From germline, CDR1 is SGHDN and CDR2 FVKESK. CDR3 length equals 13 residues. V was cut by 2 bases and J by 3 bases, with 7 bases left in between.

The genes are TRBV28 and TRBJ1-1; tentative D call: TRBD1 (5 bases). Deletions cut 7 bases from V and 10 bases from J, with 16 bases between. The CDR3 loop spans 12 amino acids. CDR1 MDHEN and CDR2 SYDVKM come from the germline V gene. The CDR3 here is CASKGSDLRAFF. CDR3 coding DNA: TGTGCCAGCAAGGGGAGTGATCTTCGAGCTTTCTTT.

The CDR3 sequence is CASSSPGLAGGSYNEQFF. The CDR3, as DNA: TGTGCCAGCAGCTCCCCGGGACTAGCGGGAGGCTCCTACAATGAGCAGTTCTTC. The chain couples TRBV7-2 to TRBJ2-1; the match to TRBD2 covers 15 bases. The germline V gene has CDR1 SGHTA and CDR2 FQGNSA. V was clipped by 4 bases and J by 0 bases; unmatched bases: 4. The CDR3 has 18 residues.

The CDR3 spells CATSRDRGSSYNEQFF. The DNA for the CDR3 is TGTGCCACCAGCAGAGATCGCGGGAGCTCCTACAATGAGCAGTTCTTC. The chain combines TRBV15 with TRBJ2-1, with 7 bases that match TRBD2. V was clipped by 0 bases and J by 0 bases; unmatched bases: 2. CDR3 length equals 16 residues. Looked up from germline, CDR1 is LNHNV and CDR2 is YYDKDF (reference sequence).

The chain is built from TRBV7-9 and TRBJ2-5; unclear D gene. There are 14 residues in the CDR3. The V gene lost 1 base and the J gene lost 4 bases, with 10 bases spanning the gap. CDR1 SEHNR and CDR2 FQNEAQ come from the germline V gene (reference sequence). CDR3 in amino acids: CASSLGSARETQYF. The CDR3 nucleotides read TGTGCCAGCAGCTTAGGATCCGCGAGAGAGACCCAGTACTTC.

This clone was recorded only once. This chain links TRBV9 with TRBJ2-5; either TRBD1 or TRBD2 may fit D (6 bases each). This CDR3 has 14 residues. V was cut by 4 bases and J by 5 bases, with 15 bases left in between. CDR1 SGDLS and CDR2 YYNGEE come from the germline V gene. The CDR3 loop reads CASSPEQGGETQYF. The CDR3 DNA follows: TGTGCCAGCAGCCCAGAACAGGGAGGCGAGACCCAGTACTTC.

The chain recombines TRBV6-1 with TRBJ2-6; D is unresolved. The CDR3 has 16 residues. V was trimmed by 1 base and J by 2 bases, leaving 9 bases between them. CDR1 MNHNS and CDR2 SASEGT come from the germline V gene. For the CDR3, the DNA is TGTGCCAGCAGTGAAGGCCTATTTGCTGGGGCCAACGTCCTGACTTTC. This translates into CASSEGLFAGANVLTF.